The 21 T cell receptor beta chains below all came from one sample that was sequenced in a study of blood T cell repertoires in COVID-19 (dated by TCRdb to the early 2020s). Library creation used the immunoSEQ multiplex PCR assay. What TCRdb holds here is the immuneACCESS table cut down to in-frame rearrangements. Part of the clones is not present; checked against another copy, under half of the missing clones reflect an unresolved V gene, and the others are unexplained. This sample lists roughly 210,000 clones; around nine tenths were detected once. The ten largest make up around 7% of the sample. Sequenced: PBMCs or T cells enriched from blood (not recorded which). These receptors were obtained from a man aged 25 to 45 in a cohort exposed to, infected with or recovered from COVID-19 (not recorded which).

The chain combines TRBV5-1 with TRBJ2-7; D uncertain. Germline V gene data show CDR1 as SGHRS and CDR2 as YFSETQ. The CDR3 is 14 residues long. Trimming removed 0 bases at V and 0 bases at J, with 7 bases between. The CDR3 nucleotides are TGCGCCAGCAGCTTGGGGCAGGCCTCCTACGAGCAGTACTTC. Its protein is CASSLGQASYEQYF.

The CDR3 bases are TGTGCCAGCAGGACACCCTCCTTTTCATACGAGCAGTACTTC. Translating gives CASRTPSFSYEQYF. The V call is TRBV6-5, the J call TRBJ2-7, with unresolved D. The CDR3 totals 14 residues. Germline V gene lookup returns CDR1 MNHEY and CDR2 SVGAGI. V lost 6 bases and J 4 bases, leaving 16 bases between the germline ends.

V gene TRBV3-1 (or the pseudogene TRBV3-2) combines with J gene TRBJ2-3, with 12 bases that match TRBD2. V was pared by 0 bases and J by 2 bases, with 3 bases of the junction left unmatched. In germline, CDR1 is LGHDT, CDR2 YNNKEL (reference sequence). The CDR3 contains 17 residues. CDR3: CASSQEGLAGNTDTQYF. The CDR3 region has the DNA TGTGCCAGCAGCCAAGAAGGACTAGCGGGAAACACAGATACGCAGTATTTT.

This clone appeared a single time. This chain joins TRBV5-1 and TRBJ2-1, with 11 bases lining up with TRBD2. Germline V lookup: CDR1 SGHRS, CDR2 YFSETQ. V dropped 1 base and J dropped 8; count of bases not matched to a gene: 5. The CDR3 length is 15 residues. CDR3 sequence (DNA): TGCGCCAGCAGCTTGACTAGCGGGAGTGGCTATGAGCAGTTCTTC. This encodes CASSLTSGSGYEQFF.

The J gene is TRBJ1-2, the V gene TRBV3-1 (or the pseudogene TRBV3-2); 7 nucleotides align to TRBD1. The CDR3 covers 13 residues. V was pared by 8 bases and J by 7 bases, with 10 bases of the junction left unmatched. Germline CDR1 and CDR2: LGHDT and YNNKEL (reference sequence). The CDR3 sequence is CASQGGASSGYTF. The CDR3 DNA reads TGTGCCAGCCAGGGGGGCGCTTCTAGTGGCTACACCTTC.

The chain employs TRBV19 and TRBJ2-5, with 8 bases that match TRBD1. The CDR3 is made up of 13 amino acids. Germline assignment: CDR1 LNHDA and CDR2 SQIVND (reference sequence). After removal of 5 bases from V and 2 bases from J, the junction contained 1 base not matched to a gene. For the CDR3, the DNA is TGTGCCAGTAGTCGGACAGGGCAAGAGACCCAGTACTTC. This gives the protein CASSRTGQETQYF.

The rearrangement joins TRBV6-1 to TRBJ2-7; 7 bases agree with TRBD2. This CDR3 has 14 residues. Germline trimming cut 3 bases from V and 4 bases from J; bases unmatched to any gene: 6. The germline CDR1 and CDR2 sequences are MNHNS and SASEGT. The CDR3 reads CASSDGLGPYEQYF. CDR3 sequence (DNA): TGTGCCAGCAGTGATGGACTAGGACCGTACGAGCAGTACTTC.

The CDR3 bases are TGTGCCAGCAGTTTACTAGTCAGCTACAATGAGCAGTTCTTC. It translates to CASSLLVSYNEQFF. V is TRBV27 and J is TRBJ2-1, with D uncertain. The germline gives CDR1 MNHEY, CDR2 SMNVEV (reference sequence). Trimming pared 2 bases from V and 3 bases from J, leaving 8 bases between. The CDR3 has 14 amino acids.

Turning to this clone: Different DNA sequences within this sample yield the same CDR3. CDR3 amino acids: CASSLVQGTDTQYF. In DNA form, the CDR3 reads TGTGCCAGCAGCTTAGTTCAGGGCACAGATACGCAGTATTTT. The genes are TRBV7-9 and TRBJ2-3; D uncertain. Germline V lookup: CDR1 SEHNR, CDR2 FQNEAQ (reference sequence). Trimming removed 1 base from V and 1 base from J, with 6 bases in between. CDR3 length equals 14 residues.

V and J are TRBV6-5 and TRBJ2-3; 7 bases are a match to TRBD1. CDR1 and CDR2 from the germline V gene are MNHEY and SVGAGI. V lost 6 bases and J lost 1; bases outside the gene matches: 7. CDR3 size: 15 residues. CDR3 in DNA: TGTGCCAGCAGAAAACAGGGGCTCGGCACAGATACGCAGTATTTT. Translating it yields CASRKQGLGTDTQYF.

This sequence joins TRBV5-1 and TRBJ1-2; 10 bases fit TRBD1. The CDR3 length is 14 residues. CDR1 SGHRS and CDR2 YFSETQ come from the germline V gene. V lost 4 bases and J lost 5; bases outside the gene matches: 5. The CDR3 spells CASSMGQGRYGYTF. Written as DNA, the CDR3 is TGCGCCAGCAGCATGGGACAGGGGCGTTATGGCTACACCTTC.

The V gene is TRBV5-1, the J gene TRBJ2-2, with 9 bases matching TRBD2. The J segment lost 5 bases and the V segment lost 5 bases, leaving 13 bases of the junction unmatched. This CDR3 is built from 17 residues. Germline CDR1 and CDR2: SGHRS and YFSETQ. CDR3 in DNA: TGCGCCAGCAGGCCTTTTTTAGCGGGAGCAGTGACCGGGGAGCTGTTTTTT. It translates to CASRPFLAGAVTGELFF.

Only one count was recorded for this clone. This chain connects TRBV18 to TRBJ1-1, with 11 nucleotides matching TRBD1. CDR1 and CDR2 (germline): KGHSH, LQKENI. The CDR3 extends over 17 amino acids. J gave up 3 bases and V 6 bases, and 12 bases lay outside the gene matches. The CDR3 reads CASSPRTGGVGDTEAFF. As DNA, the CDR3 is TGTGCCAGCTCTCCCAGGACAGGGGGCGTGGGGGACACTGAAGCTTTCTTT.

The chain has TRBV3-1 (or the pseudogene TRBV3-2) and TRBJ1-4; D perhaps matches TRBD1 (5 bases). The CDR3 is 15 residues long. Germline V gene data show CDR1 as LGHDT and CDR2 as YNNKEL (reference sequence). The V and J ends lost 4 bases and 2 bases respectively, with 11 bases between them. CDR3 nucleotides: TGTGCCAGCAGCCGCGGGGGGATCACTAATGAAAAACTGTTTTTT. Its protein is CASSRGGITNEKLFF.

Of note for this clone: Additional DNA sequences in this sample encode the identical CDR3. The rearrangement links TRBV14 to TRBJ1-2; weak D call: TRBD1 (5 bases). Germline values: CDR1 SGHDN, CDR2 FVKESK. The CDR3 length is 12 residues. Trimming removed 4 bases from V and 4 bases from J, with 7 bases in between. This CDR3 is CASSPGLYGYTF. The CDR3 DNA follows: TGTGCCAGCAGCCCGGGACTCTATGGCTACACCTTC.

The rearrangement uses TRBV10-1 and TRBJ2-2, with D perhaps TRBD2 (6 bases). Germline CDR1 reads WNHNN; CDR2 reads SYGVQD (reference sequence). Deletions cut 5 bases from V and 1 base from J, with 14 bases between. The CDR3 is 16 residues long. CDR3 DNA sequence: TGCGCCAGCAGTCAGAACCGGGACTGGAACACCGGGGAGCTGTTTTTT. It translates to CASSQNRDWNTGELFF.

The chain has TRBV19 and TRBJ2-1; 13 positions agree with TRBD2. Germline V CDR1 and CDR2: LNHDA, SQIVND (reference sequence). Unmatched junction bases numbered 4, after V lost 6 bases and J lost 8 bases. The CDR3 is 14 amino acids. The CDR3 loop is CASRLLAGGDEQFF. In DNA form, the CDR3 reads TGTGCCAGTAGGTTACTAGCGGGGGGGGATGAGCAGTTCTTC.

The genes are TRBV7-8 and TRBJ1-2; unclear D gene. Per the germline V gene, CDR1 is SGHVS and CDR2 is FQNEAQ. This CDR3 region has 15 residues. Trimming pared 2 bases from V and 0 bases from J, leaving 10 bases between. The CDR3 DNA is TGTGCCAGCAGCTTAAAAACAGCTTCTAACTATGGCTACACCTTC. Translation: CASSLKTASNYGYTF.

J is TRBJ2-7 and V is TRBV27; TRBD1 is a possible D gene (6 bases). The V end lost 2 bases, the J end lost 6 bases, and 17 bases lay between the germline ends. CDR3 length equals 15 residues. CDR1 and CDR2 from the germline V gene are MNHEY and SMNVEV (reference sequence). DNA of the CDR3: TGTGCCAGCAGTTTAGGGGGCGTGGGGGCGGGCGAGCAGTACTTC. This encodes CASSLGGVGAGEQYF.

The chain combines TRBV19 with TRBJ2-3; no clear D gene. Germline V gene sequence: CDR1 LNHDA, CDR2 SQIVND (reference sequence). The V gene lost 5 bases and the J gene lost 6 bases, with 12 bases spanning the gap. The CDR3 extends over 13 amino acids. The CDR3 coding sequence is TGTGCCAGTAGTCCCTCTCCGCGGGATACGCAGTATTTT. It translates to CASSPSPRDTQYF.

This clone has just a few counts. V is TRBV3-1 (or the pseudogene TRBV3-2) and J is TRBJ1-4; 10 bases align to TRBD1. Germline V gives CDR1 LGHDT, CDR2 YNNKEL (reference sequence). V dropped 3 bases and J dropped 6; count of bases not matched to a gene: 7. The CDR3 is 16 residues long. DNA for the CDR3: TGTGCCAGCAGCCAGACTACCGGGACAGGGGATGAAAAACTGTTTTTT. Protein: CASSQTTGTGDEKLFF.